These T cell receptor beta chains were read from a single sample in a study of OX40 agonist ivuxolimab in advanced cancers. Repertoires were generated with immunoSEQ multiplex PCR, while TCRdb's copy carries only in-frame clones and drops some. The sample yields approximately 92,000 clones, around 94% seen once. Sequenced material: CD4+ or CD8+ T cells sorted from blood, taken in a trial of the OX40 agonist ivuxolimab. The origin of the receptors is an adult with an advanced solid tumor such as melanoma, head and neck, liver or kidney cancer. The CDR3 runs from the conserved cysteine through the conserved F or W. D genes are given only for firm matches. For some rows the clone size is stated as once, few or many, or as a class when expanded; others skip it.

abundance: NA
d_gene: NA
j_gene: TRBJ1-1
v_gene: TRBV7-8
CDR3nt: TGTGCCAGCAGCTTATTCCCGGGACCGAGCACTGAAGCTTTCTTT
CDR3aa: CASSLFPGPSTEAFF

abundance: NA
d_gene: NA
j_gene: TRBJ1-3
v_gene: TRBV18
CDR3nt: TGTGCCAGCTCACCACAGGGCCAGGCCGGAAACACCATATATTTT
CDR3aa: CASSPQGQAGNTIYF

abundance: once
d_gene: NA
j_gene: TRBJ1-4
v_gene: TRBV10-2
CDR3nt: TGCGCCAGCACCGACCAGGGAGGGGCAGGTGAAAAACTGTTTTTT
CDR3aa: CASTDQGGAGEKLFF

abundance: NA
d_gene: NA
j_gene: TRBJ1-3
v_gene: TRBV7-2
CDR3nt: TGTGCCAGCAGCTTAGCAACCGGAAACACCATATATTTT
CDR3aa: CASSLATGNTIYF

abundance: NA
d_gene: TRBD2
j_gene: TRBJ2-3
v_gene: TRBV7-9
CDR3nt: TGTGCCAGCAGCTTACCAGGACTAGCGGACCACACAGATACGCAGTATTTT
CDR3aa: CASSLPGLADHTDTQYF

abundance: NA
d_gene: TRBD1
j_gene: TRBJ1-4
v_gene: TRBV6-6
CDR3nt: TGTGCCAGCAGTTACGGACAGGGACGAGAAAAACTGTTTTTT
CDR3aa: CASSYGQGREKLFF

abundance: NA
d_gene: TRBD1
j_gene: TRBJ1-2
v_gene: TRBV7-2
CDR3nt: TGTGCCAGCAGCTCGCAGACAGGGGGCTATGGCTACACCTTC
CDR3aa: CASSSQTGGYGYTF

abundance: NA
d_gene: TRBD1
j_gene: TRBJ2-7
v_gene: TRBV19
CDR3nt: TGTGCCAGTTCCGGGACAGGGGTCGAGCAGTACTTC
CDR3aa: CASSGTGVEQYF

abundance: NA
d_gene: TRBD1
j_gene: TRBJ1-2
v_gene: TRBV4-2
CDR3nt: TGTGCCAGCAGCTCACAGGGGGTCGACTATGGCTACACCTTC
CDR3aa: CASSSQGVDYGYTF

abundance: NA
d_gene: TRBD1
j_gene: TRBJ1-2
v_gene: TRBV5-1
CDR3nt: TGCGCCAGCAGTGCCCAGGGGGCTAACTATGGCTACACCTTC
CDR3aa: CASSAQGANYGYTF

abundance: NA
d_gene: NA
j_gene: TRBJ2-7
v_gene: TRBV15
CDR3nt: TGTGCCACCAGCAGAGACTCCTACGAGCAGTACTTC
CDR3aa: CATSRDSYEQYF

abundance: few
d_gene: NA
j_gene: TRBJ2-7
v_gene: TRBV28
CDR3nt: TGTGCCAGCAGAAATCAGGGGATCCACGAGCAGTACTTC
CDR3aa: CASRNQGIHEQYF

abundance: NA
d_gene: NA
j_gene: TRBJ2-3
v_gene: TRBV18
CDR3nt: TGTGCCAGCTCACCTTCCTCCAACTCCAGAGATACGCAGTATTTT
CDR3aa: CASSPSSNSRDTQYF

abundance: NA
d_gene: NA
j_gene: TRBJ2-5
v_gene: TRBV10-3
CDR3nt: TGTGCCATCAGTGAGGTGGGGGGAGCAGAGACCCAGTACTTC
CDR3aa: CAISEVGGAETQYF

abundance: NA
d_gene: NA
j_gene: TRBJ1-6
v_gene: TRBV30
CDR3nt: TGTGCCTGGAGTATGGACGGAGCGACACCCCTCCACTTT
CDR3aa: CAWSMDGATPLHF

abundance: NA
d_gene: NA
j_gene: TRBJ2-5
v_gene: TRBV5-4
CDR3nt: TGTGCCACCTGGGGGCAGGGAAGAGGAGAGACCCAGTACTTC
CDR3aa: CATWGQGRGETQYF

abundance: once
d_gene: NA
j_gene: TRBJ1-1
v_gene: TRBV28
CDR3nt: TGTGCCAGCAGTTCCGGCCCGGGTCCCTGGGCCCACACTGAAGCTTTCTTT
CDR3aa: CASSSGPGPWAHTEAFF

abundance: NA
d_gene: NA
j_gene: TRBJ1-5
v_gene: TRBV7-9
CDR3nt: TGTGCCAGCAGCTTAGGAACGTACACCGGGGGCAATCAGCCCCAGCATTTT
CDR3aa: CASSLGTYTGGNQPQHF

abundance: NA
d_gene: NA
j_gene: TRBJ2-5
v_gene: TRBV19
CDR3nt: TGTGCCAGTAGTTCCGGGAGGGGGCGGCGGGAGACCCAGTACTTC
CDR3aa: CASSSGRGRRETQYF

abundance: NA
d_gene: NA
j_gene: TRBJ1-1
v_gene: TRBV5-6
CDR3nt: TGTGCCAGCAGCTTGGACCTGGGAATGGGCACTGAAGCTTTCTTT
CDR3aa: CASSLDLGMGTEAFF

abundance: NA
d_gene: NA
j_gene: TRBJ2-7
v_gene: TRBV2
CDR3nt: TGTGCCAGCAGTGAATGGTACGAGCAGTACTTC
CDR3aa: CASSEWYEQYF

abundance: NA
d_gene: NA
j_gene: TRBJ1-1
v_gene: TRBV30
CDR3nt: TGTGCCTGGACTAAGGGCGTCGGCACTGAAGCTTTCTTT
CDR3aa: CAWTKGVGTEAFF

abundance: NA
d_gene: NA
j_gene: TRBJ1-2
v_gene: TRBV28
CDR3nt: TGTGCCAGCAGTTTCCCCAACTATGGCTACACCTTC
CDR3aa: CASSFPNYGYTF

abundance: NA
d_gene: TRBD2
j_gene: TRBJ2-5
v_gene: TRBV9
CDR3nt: TGTGCCAGCAGCACAAGCACTAGCGGGGGGCAAGAGACCCAGTACTTC
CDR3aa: CASSTSTSGGQETQYF

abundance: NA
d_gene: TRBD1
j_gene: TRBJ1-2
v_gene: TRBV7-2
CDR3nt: TGTGCCAGCAGCTCAGGGTTGGGACAGGGCGGGGACTACACCTTC
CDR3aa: CASSSGLGQGGDYTF

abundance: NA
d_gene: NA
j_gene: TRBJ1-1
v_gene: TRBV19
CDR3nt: TGTGCCAGTAGTATAGATGGGACGACTGAAGCTTTCTTT
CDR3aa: CASSIDGTTEAFF

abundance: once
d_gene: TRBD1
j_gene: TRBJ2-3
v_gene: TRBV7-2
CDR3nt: TGTGCCAGCAGCCAAGAGACAGGGGTTGGGTATTTT
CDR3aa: CASSQETGVGYF

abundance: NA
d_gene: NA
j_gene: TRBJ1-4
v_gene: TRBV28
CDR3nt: TGTGCCAGCACCCCGAGCGCAGGACAAACTAATGAAAAACTGTTTTTT
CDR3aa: CASTPSAGQTNEKLFF

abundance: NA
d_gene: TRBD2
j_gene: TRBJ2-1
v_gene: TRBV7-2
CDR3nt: TGTGCCAGCAGTTCTCAGCGGGGGGATGAGCAGTTCTTC
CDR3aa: CASSSQRGDEQFF